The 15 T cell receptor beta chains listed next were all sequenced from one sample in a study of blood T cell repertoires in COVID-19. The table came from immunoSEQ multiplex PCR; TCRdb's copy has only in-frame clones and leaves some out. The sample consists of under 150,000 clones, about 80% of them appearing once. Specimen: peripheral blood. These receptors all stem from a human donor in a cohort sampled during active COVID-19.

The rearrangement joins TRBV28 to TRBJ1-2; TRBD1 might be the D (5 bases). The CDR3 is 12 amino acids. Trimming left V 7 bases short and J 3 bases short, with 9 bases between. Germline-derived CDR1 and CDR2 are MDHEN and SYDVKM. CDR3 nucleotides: TGTGCCAGCAACGGGGGATACTATGGCTACACCTTC. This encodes CASNGGYYGYTF.

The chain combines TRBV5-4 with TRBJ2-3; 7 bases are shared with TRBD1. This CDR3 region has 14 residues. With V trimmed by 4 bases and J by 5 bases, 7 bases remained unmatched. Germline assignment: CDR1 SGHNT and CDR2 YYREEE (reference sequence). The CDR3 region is CASSTSDRQDTQYF. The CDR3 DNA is TGTGCCAGCAGCACATCGGACAGGCAAGATACGCAGTATTTT.

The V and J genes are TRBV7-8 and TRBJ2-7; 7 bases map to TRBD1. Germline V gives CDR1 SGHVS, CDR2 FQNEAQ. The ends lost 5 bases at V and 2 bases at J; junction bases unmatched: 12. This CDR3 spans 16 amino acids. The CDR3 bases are TGTGCCAGCAGCCCAATTCCGGGACAGACCACCTACGAGCAGTACTTC. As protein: CASSPIPGQTTYEQYF.

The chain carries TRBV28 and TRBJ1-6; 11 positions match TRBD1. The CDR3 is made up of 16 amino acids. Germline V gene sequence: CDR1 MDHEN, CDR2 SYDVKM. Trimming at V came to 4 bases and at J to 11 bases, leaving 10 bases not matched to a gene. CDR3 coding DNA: TGTGCCAGCAGTTCCGGGACAGGGGGAGGGCGAGCACCCCTCCACTTT. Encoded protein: CASSSGTGGGRAPLHF.

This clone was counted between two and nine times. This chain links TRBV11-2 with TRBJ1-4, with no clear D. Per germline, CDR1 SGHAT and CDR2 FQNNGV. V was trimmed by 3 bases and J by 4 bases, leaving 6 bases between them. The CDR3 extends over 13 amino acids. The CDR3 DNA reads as TGTGCCAGCAGCTTCCGTGTTAATGAAAAACTGTTTTTT. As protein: CASSFRVNEKLFF.

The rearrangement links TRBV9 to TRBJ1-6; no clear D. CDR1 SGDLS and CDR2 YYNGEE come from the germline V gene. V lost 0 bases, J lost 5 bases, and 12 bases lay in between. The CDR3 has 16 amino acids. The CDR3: CASSVAQQADNSPLHF. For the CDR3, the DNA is TGTGCCAGCAGCGTAGCTCAGCAGGCTGATAATTCACCCCTCCACTTT.

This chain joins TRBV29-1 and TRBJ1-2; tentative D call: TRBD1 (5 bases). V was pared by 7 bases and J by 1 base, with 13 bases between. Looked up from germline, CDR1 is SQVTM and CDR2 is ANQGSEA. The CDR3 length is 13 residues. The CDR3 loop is CSAKTEFNYGYTF. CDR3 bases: TGCAGCGCCAAGACAGAGTTTAACTATGGCTACACCTTC. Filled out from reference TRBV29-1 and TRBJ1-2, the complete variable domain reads SAVISQKPSRDICQRGTSLTIQCQVDSQVTMMFWYRQQPGQSLTLIATANQGSEATYESGFVIDKFPISRPNLTFSTLTVSNMSPEDSSIYLCSAKTEFNYGYTFGSGTRLTVV.

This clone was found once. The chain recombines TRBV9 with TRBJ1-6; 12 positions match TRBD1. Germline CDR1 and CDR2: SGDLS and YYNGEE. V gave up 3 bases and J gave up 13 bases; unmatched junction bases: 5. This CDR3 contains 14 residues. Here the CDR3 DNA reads TGTGCCAGCAGCGGGCGGGACAGGGGGCGCCCCCTCCACTTT. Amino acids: CASSGRDRGRPLHF.

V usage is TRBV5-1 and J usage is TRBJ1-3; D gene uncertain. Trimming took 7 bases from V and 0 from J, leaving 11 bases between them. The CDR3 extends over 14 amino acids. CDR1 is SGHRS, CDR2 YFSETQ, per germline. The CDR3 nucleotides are TGCGCCAGCGCCTCAGGAATCTCTGGAAACACCATATATTTT. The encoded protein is CASASGISGNTIYF.

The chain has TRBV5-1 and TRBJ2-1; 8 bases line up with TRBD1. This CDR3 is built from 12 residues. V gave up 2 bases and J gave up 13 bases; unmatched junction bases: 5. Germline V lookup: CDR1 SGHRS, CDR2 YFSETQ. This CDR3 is CASSLGQGAQFF. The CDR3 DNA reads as TGCGCCAGCAGCTTAGGACAGGGCGCCCAGTTCTTC.

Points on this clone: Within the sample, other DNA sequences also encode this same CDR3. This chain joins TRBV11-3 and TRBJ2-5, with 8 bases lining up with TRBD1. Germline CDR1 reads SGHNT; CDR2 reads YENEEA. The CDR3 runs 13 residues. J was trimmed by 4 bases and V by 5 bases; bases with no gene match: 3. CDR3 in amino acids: CASSPDRGETQYF. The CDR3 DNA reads TGTGCCAGCAGCCCCGACAGGGGAGAGACCCAGTACTTC.

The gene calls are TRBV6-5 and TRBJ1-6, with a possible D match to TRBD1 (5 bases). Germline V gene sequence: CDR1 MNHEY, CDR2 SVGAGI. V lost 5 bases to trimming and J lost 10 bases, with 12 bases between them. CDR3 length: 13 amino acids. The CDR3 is CASSPWEGSPLHF. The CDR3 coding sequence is TGTGCCAGCAGTCCGTGGGAGGGGTCACCCCTCCACTTT.

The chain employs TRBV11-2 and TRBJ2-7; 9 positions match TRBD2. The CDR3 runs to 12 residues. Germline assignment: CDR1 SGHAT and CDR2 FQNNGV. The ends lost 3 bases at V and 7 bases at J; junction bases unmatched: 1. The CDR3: CASSFLAGEQYF. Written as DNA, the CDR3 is TGTGCCAGCAGCTTCCTAGCGGGGGAGCAGTACTTC.

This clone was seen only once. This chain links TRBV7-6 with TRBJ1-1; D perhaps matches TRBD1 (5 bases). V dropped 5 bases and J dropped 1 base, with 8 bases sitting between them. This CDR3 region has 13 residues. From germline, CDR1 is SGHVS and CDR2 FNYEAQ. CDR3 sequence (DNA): TGTGCCAGCAGCGCGGACACGAACACTGAAGCTTTCTTT. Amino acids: CASSADTNTEAFF.

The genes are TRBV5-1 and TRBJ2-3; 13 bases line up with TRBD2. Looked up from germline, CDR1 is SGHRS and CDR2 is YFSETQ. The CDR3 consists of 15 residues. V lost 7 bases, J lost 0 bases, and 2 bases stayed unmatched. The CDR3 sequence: CASELAGGSTDTQYF. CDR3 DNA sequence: TGCGCCAGCGAACTAGCGGGGGGGAGCACAGATACGCAGTATTTT.